The clone carrying this TCR beta chain has more than one count but fewer than ten. This sample is drawn from a study of identical twins. TCRdb processed the 5' RACE reads anew with MiXCR; each CDR3 protein has one entry. The sample lists some 570,000 distinct CDR3 sequences, about 20% occurring once. V was clipped by 3 bases and J by 5 bases, with 16 bases between them. Looked up from germline, CDR1 is DFQATT and CDR2 is SNEGSKA (reference sequence). There are 14 residues in the CDR3. These data also featured in a second study, about yellow fever vaccine responses in identical twins.

The receptor's source is a young woman in good health. The chain couples TRBV20-1 to TRBJ1-1; no definite D call. The sequencing input was CD4+ T cells sorted from blood. CDR3 region: CSASLGGPGTEAFF. Written as DNA, the CDR3 is TGCAGTGCTAGCTTAGGAGGGCCGGGGACTGAAGCTTTCTTT.